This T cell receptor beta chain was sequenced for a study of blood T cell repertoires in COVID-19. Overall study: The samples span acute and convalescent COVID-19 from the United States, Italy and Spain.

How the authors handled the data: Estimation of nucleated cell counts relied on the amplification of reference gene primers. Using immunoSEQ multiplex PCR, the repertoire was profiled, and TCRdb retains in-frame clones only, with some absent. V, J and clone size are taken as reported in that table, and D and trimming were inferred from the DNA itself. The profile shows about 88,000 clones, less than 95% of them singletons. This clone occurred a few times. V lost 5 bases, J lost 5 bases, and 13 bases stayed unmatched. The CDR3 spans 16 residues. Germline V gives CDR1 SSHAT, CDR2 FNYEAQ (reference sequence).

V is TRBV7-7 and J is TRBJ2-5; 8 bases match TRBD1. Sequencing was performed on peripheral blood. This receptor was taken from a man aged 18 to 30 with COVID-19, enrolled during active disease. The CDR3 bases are TGTGCCAGCAGCATCGGACAGGGAAAGGGCTTGGAGACCCAGTACTTC. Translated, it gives CASSIGQGKGLETQYF.